This record looks at one TCR beta chain sequence and its context. Profiling relied on immunoSEQ multiplex PCR, and the TCRdb table lists in-frame clones only, not all of them. The data contain about 40,000 clones, about 90% of them singletons. The sample is drawn from a study of T cell changes during pregnancy in multiple sclerosis. The CDR3 is made up of 13 amino acids. V shed 10 bases and J shed 2 bases, with 13 bases lying between them. Germline V gene lookup returns CDR1 MNHNS and CDR2 SASEGT. The J gene is TRBJ2-3, the V gene TRBV6-1, with D possibly TRBD2 on 6 matching bases. The clonotype comes from a female donor in good health, enrolled as a control in a pregnancy study. The specimen was peripheral blood, collected in the first trimester of pregnancy. The CDR3 is CATAGRDTDTQYF. The CDR3 DNA sequence: TGTGCCACCGCAGGGCGGGACACAGATACGCAGTATTTT.